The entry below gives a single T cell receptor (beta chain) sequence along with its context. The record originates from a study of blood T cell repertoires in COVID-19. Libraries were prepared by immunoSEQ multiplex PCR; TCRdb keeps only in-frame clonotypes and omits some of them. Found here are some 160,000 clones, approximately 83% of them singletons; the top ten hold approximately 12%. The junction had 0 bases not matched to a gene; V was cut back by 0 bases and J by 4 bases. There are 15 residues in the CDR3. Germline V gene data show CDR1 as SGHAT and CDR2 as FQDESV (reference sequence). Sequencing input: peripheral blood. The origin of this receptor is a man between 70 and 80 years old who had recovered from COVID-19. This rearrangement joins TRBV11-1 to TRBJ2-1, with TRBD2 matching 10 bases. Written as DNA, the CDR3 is TGTGCCAGCAGCTTAGCGGGACTAGCGTACAATGAGCAGTTCTTC. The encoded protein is CASSLAGLAYNEQFF.